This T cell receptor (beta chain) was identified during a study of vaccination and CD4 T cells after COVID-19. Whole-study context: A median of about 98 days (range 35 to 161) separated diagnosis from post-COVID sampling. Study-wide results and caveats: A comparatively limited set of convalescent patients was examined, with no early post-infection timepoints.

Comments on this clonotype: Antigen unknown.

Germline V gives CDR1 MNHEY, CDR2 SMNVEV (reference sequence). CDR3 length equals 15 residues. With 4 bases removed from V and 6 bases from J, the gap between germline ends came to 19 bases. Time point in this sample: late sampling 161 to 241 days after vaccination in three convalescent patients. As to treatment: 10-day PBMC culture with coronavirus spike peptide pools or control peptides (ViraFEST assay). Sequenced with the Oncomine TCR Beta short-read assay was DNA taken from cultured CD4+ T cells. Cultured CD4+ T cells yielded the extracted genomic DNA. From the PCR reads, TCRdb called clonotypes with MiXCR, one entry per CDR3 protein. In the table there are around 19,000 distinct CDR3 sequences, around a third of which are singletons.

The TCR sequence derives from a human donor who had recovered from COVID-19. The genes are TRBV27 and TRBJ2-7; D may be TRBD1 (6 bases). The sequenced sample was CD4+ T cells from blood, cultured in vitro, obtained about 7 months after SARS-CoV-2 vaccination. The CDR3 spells CASSSGQPGSSEQYF. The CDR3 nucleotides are TGTGCCAGCAGTTCAGGACAGCCGGGGAGCAGCGAGCAGTACTTC.